Each of the 3 T cell receptor beta chains below was sequenced from the same sample in a study of cytomegalovirus exposure and HLA in healthy donors. The PCR used 60 Vbeta and 13 Jbeta primers. Measured with immunoSEQ multiplex PCR; TCRdb has only the in-frame clones, and not every one. Of 130,000 or so clones listed, approximately 8.7% were seen once; the top ten hold around 5.5%. The sequenced sample consisted of PBMCs. The receptors come from a man aged 35-49 years in good health and CMV-seronegative.

DNA of the CDR3: TGTGCCAGCAGCGTAGCGTTAAGCGGGGGCACAGATACGCAGTATTTT. It translates to CASSVALSGGTDTQYF. The rearrangement links TRBV9 to TRBJ2-3, with 7 bases that match TRBD2. The germline V gene encodes CDR1 SGDLS and CDR2 YYNGEE. Trimming removed 0 bases from V and 1 base from J; junction bases left unmatched: 5. The CDR3 contains 16 residues.

Details on this clone: Other DNA sequences in the same sample also yield this CDR3. V and J are TRBV11-2 and TRBJ2-5; TRBD1 matches 7 bases. Germline CDR1 reads SGHAT; CDR2 reads FQNNGV. V lost 5 bases, J lost 2 bases, and 20 bases stayed unmatched. The CDR3 is 19 amino acids. CDR3 in DNA: TGTGCCAGCAGCCCCCGGGACAGTGAAGGGGCAAGGGGACAAGAGACCCAGTACTTC. It yields the protein CASSPRDSEGARGQETQYF. The full variable domain, rest sourced from reference TRBV11-2 and TRBJ2-5, is EAGVAQSPRYKIIEKRQSVAFWCNPISGHATLYWYQQILGQGPKLLIQFQNNGVVDDSQLPKDRFSAERLKGVDSTLKIQPAKLEDSAVYLCASSPRDSEGARGQETQYFGPGTRLLVL.

This clone was counted only a few times. The rearrangement links TRBV12-5 to TRBJ2-1; maybe TRBD1 (5 bases). Trimming left V 0 bases short and J 0 bases short, with 6 bases between. This CDR3 spans 15 amino acids. Looked up from germline, CDR1 is LGHNT and CDR2 is FRNRAP. The CDR3: CASGLVRGSYNEQFF. The CDR3 DNA is TGTGCTAGTGGTTTGGTAAGGGGCTCCTACAATGAGCAGTTCTTC.